The 28 T cell receptor beta chains in this list originate from one sample, sequenced in a study of T cell repertoires in cytomegalovirus infection. MiXCR was run by TCRdb on the reads, yielding one entry per CDR3 protein. The table has roughly 630,000 distinct CDR3 sequences, roughly 26% seen once. The specimen sequenced was CD8+ T cells from PBMCs. The receptors come from a human donor in good health (CMV status not recorded). Some clones in this sample may be carry-over from other donors' samples.

The chain is built from TRBV20-1 and TRBJ2-3; maybe TRBD2 (5 bases). This CDR3 is 17 amino acids long. The V and J ends lost 0 bases and 0 bases respectively, with 16 bases between them. Germline CDR1 DFQATT, CDR2 SNEGSKA (reference sequence). The CDR3 loop is CSAREEDVSLSTDTQYF. In DNA, the CDR3 is TGCAGTGCTAGAGAGGAGGACGTCTCCCTTAGCACAGATACGCAGTATTTT.

The V gene is TRBV2, the J gene TRBJ2-7; D is perhaps TRBD1 (7 bases). V lost 10 bases, J lost 6 bases, and 10 bases lay in between. The CDR3 sequence is 10 residues long. Per the germline V gene, CDR1 is SNHLY and CDR2 is FYNNEI. The CDR3: CATRGAEQYF. For the CDR3, the DNA is TGTGCCACCAGGGGGGCCGAGCAGTACTTC. Full variable domain (missing parts from reference TRBV2 and TRBJ2-7): EPEVTQTPSHQVTQMGQEVILRCVPISNHLYFYWYRQILGQKVEFLVSFYNNEISEKSEIFDDQFSVERPDGSNFTLKIRSTKLEDSAMYFCATRGAEQYFGPGTRLTVT.

The chain is built from TRBV29-1 and TRBJ2-2, with a possible D match to TRBD2 (5 bases). This CDR3 contains 13 residues. V was trimmed by 5 bases and J by 1 base, leaving 8 bases between them. CDR1 is SQVTM and CDR2 is ANQGSEA in the germline V gene. The CDR3 protein is CSVPRENTGELFF. The CDR3 nucleotides are TGCAGCGTTCCACGGGAGAACACCGGGGAGCTGTTTTTT.

V and J are TRBV4-1 and TRBJ1-1, with D uncertain. V lost 0 bases, J lost 6 bases, and 17 bases lay in between. Per germline, CDR1 MGHRA and CDR2 YSYEKL. The CDR3 sequence is 16 residues long. CDR3 protein: CASSQDPHRLGAEAFF. The CDR3 nucleotides are TGCGCCAGCAGCCAAGATCCTCACCGCTTGGGCGCTGAAGCTTTCTTT.

This clonotype was observed at least ten times. The chain recombines TRBV15 with TRBJ1-5; D gene uncertain. This CDR3 has 15 residues. V lost 0 bases, J lost 4 bases, and 10 bases lay in between. Germline V gene lookup returns CDR1 LNHNV and CDR2 YYDKDF (reference sequence). The CDR3 reads CATSRDRSPNQPQHF. Written as DNA, the CDR3 is TGTGCCACCAGCAGAGACAGAAGCCCAAATCAGCCCCAGCATTTT.

The rearrangement joins TRBV7-3 to TRBJ2-5; D is possibly TRBD1 or TRBD2 (5 bases each). CDR3 length equals 15 residues. V gave up 0 bases and J gave up 1 base, with 9 bases separating them. Germline-derived CDR1 and CDR2 are SGHTA and FQGTGA. CDR3 protein: CASSLTGVPQETQYF. CDR3 DNA sequence: TGTGCCAGCAGCTTAACGGGGGTTCCCCAAGAGACCCAGTACTTC.

This clonotype was found a few times. Its ends do not fully match the called genes, so a read error is possible. The rearrangement links TRBV7-7 to TRBJ2-2; D may be TRBD1 (5 bases). The germline V gene has CDR1 SSHAT and CDR2 FNYEAQ (reference sequence). The CDR3 length is 16 residues. The CDR3 here is CASSPRQPVAPGELFF. CDR3 nucleotides: TGTGCTAGCAGCCCCAGACAGCCCGTGGCTCCCGGGGAGCTGTTTTTT.

This clonotype was found many times. The chain employs TRBV12-3 or TRBV12-4 and TRBJ2-3, with a possible D match to TRBD2 (5 bases). The CDR3 is made up of 14 amino acids. With 5 bases removed from V and 6 bases from J, the gap between germline ends came to 15 bases. The CDR3 loop is CASSPTGTRDTQYF. The CDR3 DNA sequence: TGTGCCAGCAGTCCCACGGGAACGCGGGATACGCAGTATTTT.

As regards this clonotype: Relative to the germline gene, one junction end is altered; a read error may explain this. The V call is TRBV19, the J call TRBJ2-1; 7 bases are shared with TRBD1. This CDR3 region has 13 residues. Per the germline V gene, CDR1 is LNHDA and CDR2 is SQIVND (reference sequence). The DNA for the CDR3 is TGTGTCAGTAGTTTGGGACAGCTCAATGAGCAGTTCTTC. Its translation: CVSSLGQLNEQFF.

V gene TRBV29-1 combines with J gene TRBJ1-3; weak D call: TRBD1 (5 bases). Trimming took 0 bases from V and 1 from J, leaving 7 bases between them. The CDR3 has 14 amino acids. From germline, CDR1 is SQVTM and CDR2 ANQGSEA. The CDR3 coding sequence is TGCAGCGTTGAAGATCGGGGGTCTGGAAACACCATATATTTT. It is translated as CSVEDRGSGNTIYF.

To note about this clonotype: A much larger clonotype is one base distant, so this may be a read error. CDR3: CASNYTPGQGMGETQYF. DNA for the CDR3: TGTGCCAGCAATTACACCCCGGGACAGGGGATGGGAGAGACCCAGTACTTC. This chain connects TRBV6-6 to TRBJ2-5; 10 nucleotides line up with TRBD1. CDR3 length: 17 residues. In germline, CDR1 is MNHNY, CDR2 SVGAGI (reference sequence).

This chain connects TRBV19 to TRBJ1-1, with D tentatively TRBD1 (5 bases). CDR3 length equals 18 residues. Trimming removed 6 bases from V and 0 bases from J, with 23 bases in between. Germline V gene data show CDR1 as LNHDA and CDR2 as SQIVND (reference sequence). CDR3: CASRPIWLGEGVNTEAFF. For the CDR3, the DNA is TGTGCCAGTAGACCCATCTGGCTGGGGGAAGGCGTGAACACTGAAGCTTTCTTT.

The V call is TRBV7-9, the J call TRBJ2-7, with TRBD1 as a possible D gene (5 bases). The V end was cut by 6 bases, the J end by 12 bases, with 15 bases between. Per the germline V gene, CDR1 is SEHNR and CDR2 is FQNEAQ (reference sequence). The CDR3 runs to 11 residues. For the CDR3, the DNA is TGTGCCAGCAGTCACGTCGGTGGGGCGTACTTC. Translating gives CASSHVGGAYF.

The chain is built from TRBV12-5 and TRBJ2-3, with unresolved D. The CDR3 is made up of 13 amino acids. Germline CDR1 is LGHNT and CDR2 is FRNRAP. V was clipped by 6 bases and J by 4 bases, with 11 bases between them. In DNA, the CDR3 is TGTGCTAGTGGGTCCGGGCGCCCAGATACGCAGTATTTT. Protein product: CASGSGRPDTQYF.

This clonotype was observed many times. The gene calls are TRBV7-8 and TRBJ1-5, with TRBD1 as a possible D gene (6 bases). The ends were cut back, 5 bases at V and 7 bases at J, with 12 bases in the middle. Germline V gives CDR1 SGHVS, CDR2 FQNEAQ. CDR3 length equals 13 residues. The CDR3 sequence: CASSKGGGQPQHF. In DNA form, the CDR3 reads TGTGCCAGCAGCAAGGGGGGGGGGCAGCCCCAGCATTTT.

The chain recombines TRBV7-9 with TRBJ1-5, with D maybe TRBD1 (5 bases). Deletions cut 1 base from V and 5 bases from J, with 9 bases between. Looked up from germline, CDR1 is SEHNR and CDR2 is FQNEAQ (reference sequence). The CDR3 has 14 residues. The CDR3 protein is CASSLGGMDQPQHF. The CDR3 DNA follows: TGTGCCAGCAGCTTAGGGGGGATGGATCAGCCCCAGCATTTT.

This clonotype was detected ten times or more. The rearrangement links TRBV7-9 to TRBJ2-2, with 10 bases lining up with TRBD1. The CDR3 covers 15 residues. CDR1 and CDR2 (germline): SEHNR, FQNEAQ (reference sequence). J was trimmed by 3 bases and V by 4 bases; bases with no gene match: 2. This CDR3 is CASSSGTGDTGELFF. The CDR3 DNA reads TGTGCCAGCAGCTCCGGGACAGGGGACACCGGGGAGCTGTTTTTT.

About this clonotype: The junction and the germline gene differ at one end; a read error may be behind it. V is TRBV7-2 and J is TRBJ2-5; 8 bases line up with TRBD2. Germline loops: CDR1 SGHTA, CDR2 FQGNSA. The CDR3 contains 15 residues. The CDR3 region has the DNA TGTGCCAGCAGCTTCAGCGGGGGTAGCCAAGTGACCCAGTACTTC. Protein product: CASSFSGGSQVTQYF.

The table lists this clonotype with a few counts. The gene calls are TRBV27 and TRBJ2-3, with a tentative D call TRBD2 (6 bases). Germline V gene data show CDR1 as MNHEY and CDR2 as SMNVEV (reference sequence). The CDR3 covers 14 residues. Trimming stripped 5 bases from V and 4 bases from J, with 13 bases between. CDR3 sequence reads: CASSLTTRPDTQYF. CDR3 in DNA: TGTGCCAGCAGTCTAACGACTAGACCAGATACGCAGTATTTT.

This clonotype was observed many times. This sequence joins TRBV7-8 and TRBJ1-1, with D perhaps matching TRBD1 (6 bases). There are 14 residues in the CDR3. Trimming left V 5 bases short and J 2 bases short, with 12 bases between. Germline V gene lookup returns CDR1 SGHVS and CDR2 FQNEAQ. The CDR3 loop is CASSPGHLNTEAFF. DNA of the CDR3: TGTGCCAGCAGCCCGGGACACTTAAACACTGAAGCTTTCTTT. Variable domain in full (rest from reference TRBV7-8 and TRBJ1-1): GAGVSQSPRYKVAKRGQDVALRCDPISGHVSLFWYQQALGQGPEFLTYFQNEAQLDKSGLPSDRFFAERPEGSVSTLKIQRTQQEDSAVYLCASSPGHLNTEAFFGQGTRLTVV.

Notes on this clonotype: A junction boundary mismatches the germline segment, possibly from a read error. The rearrangement links TRBV6-5 to TRBJ1-2; D may be TRBD1 (5 bases). The CDR3 contains 15 residues. Germline assignment: CDR1 MNHEY and CDR2 SVGAGI. The CDR3 nucleotides are TGTGCCAGCACCACGGGGGGGGACCGTATCTATGGCTACTCCTTC. Translation gives CASTTGGDRIYGYSF.

This chain uses TRBV10-3 with TRBJ2-1; 9 nucleotides line up with TRBD1. The ends lost 10 bases at V and 0 bases at J; junction bases unmatched: 13. This CDR3 has 17 residues. Germline lookup yields CDR1 ENHRY and CDR2 SYGVKD. This CDR3 is CATTGTGTQSSYNEQFF. The DNA of the CDR3 is TGTGCCACAACCGGGACAGGGACCCAGAGCTCCTACAATGAGCAGTTCTTC.

This clonotype has a single count. A much larger clone sits a single nucleotide away, making a read error possible. The chain links TRBV7-6 to TRBJ2-3; D is unresolved. The CDR3 loop spans 16 amino acids. V was clipped by 4 bases and J by 4 bases, with 18 bases between them. Germline assignment: CDR1 SGHVS and CDR2 FNYEAQ. The CDR3 here is CASSSKETKTSDTQYF. CDR3 DNA sequence: TGTGCCAGCAGCTCGAAGGAGACAAAGACATCAGATACGCAGTATTTT.

This clonotype was seen at least ten times. The V gene is TRBV19, the J gene TRBJ1-1, with 7 bases lining up with TRBD1. The CDR3 loop spans 18 amino acids. The junction had 14 bases not matched to a gene; V was cut back by 3 bases and J by 1 base. CDR1 and CDR2 from the germline V gene are LNHDA and SQIVND (reference sequence). The CDR3 region has the DNA TGTGCCAGTAGTATCTTACCCATCTGGGACAGCGAGAACACTGAAGCTTTCTTT. It yields the protein CASSILPIWDSENTEAFF.

This chain uses TRBV14 with TRBJ1-2; perhaps TRBD1 as D (5 bases). Between the trimmed V and J ends, which lost 5 bases and 8 bases, there was a span of 9 bases. The CDR3 loop spans 11 amino acids. Germline-derived CDR1 and CDR2 are SGHDN and FVKESK. This CDR3 reads CASSGGVGYTF. In nucleotides, the CDR3 is TGTGCCAGCAGCGGGGGGGTAGGCTACACCTTC.

This clonotype was seen more than once but under ten times. The V call is TRBV20-1, the J call TRBJ2-5, with 14 bases identical to TRBD2. This CDR3 has 18 amino acids. Germline trimming cut 5 bases from V and 0 bases from J; bases unmatched to any gene: 11. Per germline, CDR1 DFQATT and CDR2 SNEGSKA (reference sequence). The CDR3, as DNA: TGCAGTGCTGAATGGCCCCCGGGACTAGCGGGGGACCAAGAGACCCAGTACTTC. Encoded protein: CSAEWPPGLAGDQETQYF.

This chain uses TRBV12-3 or TRBV12-4 with TRBJ1-1; tentatively, D is TRBD1 (6 bases). V was shortened by 7 bases and J by 3 bases, with 30 bases between the two germline ends. The CDR3 consists of 19 residues. CDR3 nucleotides: TGTGCCAGCACCTCAGACAGGACTAACGCTTCTCCGATGGACACTGAAGCTTTCTTT. Its translation: CASTSDRTNASPMDTEAFF.

This clonotype was seen at least ten times. The rearrangement joins TRBV9 to TRBJ2-6; D is uncertain. Germline values: CDR1 SGDLS, CDR2 YYNGEE. V was pared by 0 bases and J by 4 bases, with 8 bases between. The CDR3 runs to 15 residues. Written as DNA, the CDR3 is TGTGCCAGCAGCGTAGAGGCAGCCGGGGCCAACGTCCTGACTTTC. It yields the protein CASSVEAAGANVLTF.